This paragraph covers one TCR beta chain sequence. The second PCR ran roughly 6 to 11 cycles with a sample-barcoded 5' primer and J-beta primers. Template switching added a 12-random-nucleotide identifier to every cDNA molecule. One entry per CDR3 protein, called by TCRdb with MiXCR from the 5' RACE reads. The sample carries 730,000 or so distinct CDR3 sequences, around 43% recorded once. The CDR3 loop spans 16 amino acids. Losses at the gene ends were 3 bases for V and 5 bases for J; bases not matched to a gene: 8. The V gene's germline CDR1 is KGHSH and CDR2 LQKENI. The source of the sample is a study of blood T cells in healthy people across ages.

The genes are TRBV18 and TRBJ1-1; 11 bases match TRBD1. Sequenced material: blood. The sequence derives from an elderly man in good health. In nucleotides, the CDR3 is TGTGCCAGCTCACCTGTTGGACAGGGGGCATATACTGAAGCTTTCTTT. It codes for CASSPVGQGAYTEAFF.